The rows below give T cell receptor beta chains drawn from one sample of a study of blood T cells in healthy people across ages. TCRdb reprocessed the 5' RACE reads via MiXCR and lists one record per CDR3 protein. The sample holds about 800,000 distinct CDR3 sequences, 58% seen once. Sequences were obtained from blood. These receptors were taken from a man aged 30 to 39 in good health. The CDR3 runs from the conserved cysteine through the conserved F or W.

V: TRBV7-2; CDR3: CASSLVGLVHNEQFF
V: TRBV6-1; CDR3: CASSDIGTGDWEQYF
V: TRBV10-3; CDR3: CAITPTGTYEQYF
V: TRBV20-1; CDR3: CSARDPQGAGGFSDEQFF
V: TRBV25-1; CDR3: CASSLRGRAFF
V: TRBV20-1; CDR3: CSARRQGTPGANVLTF
V: TRBV6-5; CDR3: CTSSYRRTGNHHDGYTF
V: TRBV29-1; CDR3: CSVGGGGYGYTF
V: TRBV28; CDR3: CASTQEGEQFF
V: TRBV4-3; CDR3: CASSLGRYTDTQYF
V: TRBV4-3; CDR3: CASSQSDRQETQYF
V: TRBV4-3; CDR3: CASSQGLAGEGYNEQFF
V: TRBV7-2; CDR3: CASSWAAGQEETQYF
V: TRBV25-1; CDR3: CASRGIQGTSTDTQYF
V: TRBV2; CDR3: CASRRRPAGDEQYF
V: TRBV12-3/TRBV12-4; CDR3: CASSSSGTGGSPLHF
V: TRBV7-2; CDR3: CASSDHNEQFF
V: TRBV30; CDR3: CAWSGSGGAYEQYF
V: TRBV6-6; CDR3: CASSRTTSGRSREQYF
V: TRBV7-2; CDR3: CASSPFVEQANYEQYF
V: TRBV18; CDR3: CASSPDRGPQYF
V: TRBV28; CDR3: CASSPGYYEQYF